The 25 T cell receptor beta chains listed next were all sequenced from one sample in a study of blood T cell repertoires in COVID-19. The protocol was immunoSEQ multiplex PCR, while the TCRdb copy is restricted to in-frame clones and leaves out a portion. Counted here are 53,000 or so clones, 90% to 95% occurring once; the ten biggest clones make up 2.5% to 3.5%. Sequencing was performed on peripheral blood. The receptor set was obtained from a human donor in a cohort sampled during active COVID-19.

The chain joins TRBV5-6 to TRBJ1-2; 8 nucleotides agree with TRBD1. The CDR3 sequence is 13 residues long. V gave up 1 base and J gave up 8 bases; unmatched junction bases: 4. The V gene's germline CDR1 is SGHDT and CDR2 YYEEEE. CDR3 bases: TGTGCCAGCAGCTTGCAGGGGGCTGGGGGCTACACCTTC. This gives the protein CASSLQGAGGYTF.

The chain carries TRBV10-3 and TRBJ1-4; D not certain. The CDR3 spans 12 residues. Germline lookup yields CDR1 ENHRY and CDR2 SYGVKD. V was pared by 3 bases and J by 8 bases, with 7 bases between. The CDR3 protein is CAISDGGEKLFF. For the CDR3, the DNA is TGTGCCATCAGTGATGGAGGGGAAAAACTGTTTTTT.

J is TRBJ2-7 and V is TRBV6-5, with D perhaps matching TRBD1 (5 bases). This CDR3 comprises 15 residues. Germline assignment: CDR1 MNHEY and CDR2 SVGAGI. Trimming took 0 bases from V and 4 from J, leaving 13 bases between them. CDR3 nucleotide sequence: TGTGCCAGCAGTTACTCCTATGGGCAGGGATACGAGCAGTACGTC. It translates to CASSYSYGQGYEQYV.

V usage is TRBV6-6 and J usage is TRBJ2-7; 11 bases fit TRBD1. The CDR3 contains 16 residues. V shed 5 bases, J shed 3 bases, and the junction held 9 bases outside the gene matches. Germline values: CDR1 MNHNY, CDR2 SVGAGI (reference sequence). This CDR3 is CASSRTGTGGYYEQYV. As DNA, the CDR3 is TGTGCCAGCAGTCGAACCGGGACAGGGGGTTACTACGAGCAGTACGTC.

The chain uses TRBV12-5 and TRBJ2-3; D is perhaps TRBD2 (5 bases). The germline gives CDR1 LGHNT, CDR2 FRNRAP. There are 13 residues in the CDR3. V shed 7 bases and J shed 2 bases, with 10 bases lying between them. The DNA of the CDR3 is TGTGCTAGTGTCCGAGGGTCCACAGATACGCAGTATTTT. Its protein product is CASVRGSTDTQYF.

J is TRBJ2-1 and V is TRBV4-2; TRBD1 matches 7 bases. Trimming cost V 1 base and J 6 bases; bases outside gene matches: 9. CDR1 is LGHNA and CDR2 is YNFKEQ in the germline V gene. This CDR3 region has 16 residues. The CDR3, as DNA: TGTGCCAGCAGCCAAGCACAGGGGTCCCCCTCCAATGAGCAGTTCTTC. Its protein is CASSQAQGSPSNEQFF.

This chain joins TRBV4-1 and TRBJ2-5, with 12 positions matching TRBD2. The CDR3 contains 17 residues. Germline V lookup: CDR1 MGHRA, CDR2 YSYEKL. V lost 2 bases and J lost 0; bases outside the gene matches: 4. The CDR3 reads CASSQPSGGVYQETQYF. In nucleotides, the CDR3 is TGCGCCAGCAGCCAACCTAGCGGGGGGGTGTACCAAGAGACCCAGTACTTC.

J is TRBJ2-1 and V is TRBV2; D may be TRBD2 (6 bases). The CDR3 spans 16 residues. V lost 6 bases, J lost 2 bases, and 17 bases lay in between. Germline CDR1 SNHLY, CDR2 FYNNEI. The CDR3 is CASRRGRDSPYNEQFF. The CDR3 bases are TGTGCCAGCAGGAGAGGCCGGGACTCACCCTACAATGAGCAGTTCTTC.

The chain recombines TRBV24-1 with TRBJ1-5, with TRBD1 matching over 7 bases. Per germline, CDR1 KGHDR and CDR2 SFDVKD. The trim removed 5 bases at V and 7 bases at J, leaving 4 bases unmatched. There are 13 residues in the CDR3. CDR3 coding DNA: TGTGCCACCAGTGTCAGAGGGGGCCAGCCCCAGCATTTT. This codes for CATSVRGGQPQHF.

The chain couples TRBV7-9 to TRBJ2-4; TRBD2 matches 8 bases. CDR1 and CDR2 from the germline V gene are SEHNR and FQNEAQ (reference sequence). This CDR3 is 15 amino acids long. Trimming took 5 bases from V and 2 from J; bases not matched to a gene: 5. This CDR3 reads CASSRLAGPKNIQYF. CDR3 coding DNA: TGTGCCAGCAGCCGATTAGCGGGGCCCAAAAACATTCAGTACTTC.

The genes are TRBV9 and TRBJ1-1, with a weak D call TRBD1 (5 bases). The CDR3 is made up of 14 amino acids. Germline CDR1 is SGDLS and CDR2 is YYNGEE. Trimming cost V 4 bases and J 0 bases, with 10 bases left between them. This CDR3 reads CASSSQGMNTEAFF. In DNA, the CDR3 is TGTGCCAGCAGCTCCCAGGGAATGAACACTGAAGCTTTCTTT. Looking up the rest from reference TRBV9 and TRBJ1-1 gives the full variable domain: DSGVTQTPKHLITATGQRVTLRCSPRSGDLSVYWYQQSLDQGLQFLIQYYNGEERAKGNILERFSAQQFPDLHSELNLSSLELGDSALYFCASSSQGMNTEAFFGQGTRLTVV.

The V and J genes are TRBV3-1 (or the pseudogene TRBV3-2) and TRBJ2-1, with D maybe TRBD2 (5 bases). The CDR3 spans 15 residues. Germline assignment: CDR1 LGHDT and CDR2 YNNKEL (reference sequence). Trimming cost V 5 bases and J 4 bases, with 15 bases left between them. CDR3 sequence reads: CASSISFAGYNEQFF. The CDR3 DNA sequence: TGTGCCAGCAGCATATCCTTCGCGGGTTACAATGAGCAGTTCTTC.

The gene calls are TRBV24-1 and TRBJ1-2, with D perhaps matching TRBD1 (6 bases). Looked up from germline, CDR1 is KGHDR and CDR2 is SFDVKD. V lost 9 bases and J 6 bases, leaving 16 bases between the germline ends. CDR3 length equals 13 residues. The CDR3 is CATASKDRDGYTF. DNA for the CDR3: TGTGCCACCGCATCTAAGGACAGAGATGGCTACACCTTC.

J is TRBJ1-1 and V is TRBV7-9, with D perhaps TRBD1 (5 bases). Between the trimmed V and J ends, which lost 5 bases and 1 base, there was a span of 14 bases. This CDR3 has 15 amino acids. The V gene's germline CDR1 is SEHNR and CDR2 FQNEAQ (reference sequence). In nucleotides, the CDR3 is TGTGCCAGCAGCAGACCGGACACCAGGAACACTGAAGCTTTCTTT. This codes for CASSRPDTRNTEAFF.

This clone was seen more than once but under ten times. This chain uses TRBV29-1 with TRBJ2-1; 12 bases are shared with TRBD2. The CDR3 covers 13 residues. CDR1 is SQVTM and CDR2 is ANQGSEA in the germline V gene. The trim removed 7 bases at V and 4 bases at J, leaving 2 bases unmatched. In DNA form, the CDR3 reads TGCAGCGACGGGACTAGCGGGTACAATGAGCAGTTCTTC. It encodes CSDGTSGYNEQFF.

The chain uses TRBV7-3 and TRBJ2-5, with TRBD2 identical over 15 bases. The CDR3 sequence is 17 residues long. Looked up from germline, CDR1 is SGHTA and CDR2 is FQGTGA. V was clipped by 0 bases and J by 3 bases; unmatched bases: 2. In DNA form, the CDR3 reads TGTGCCAGCAGCTTAACGGGACTAGCGGGGGGAGAAGAGACCCAGTACTTC. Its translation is CASSLTGLAGGEETQYF.

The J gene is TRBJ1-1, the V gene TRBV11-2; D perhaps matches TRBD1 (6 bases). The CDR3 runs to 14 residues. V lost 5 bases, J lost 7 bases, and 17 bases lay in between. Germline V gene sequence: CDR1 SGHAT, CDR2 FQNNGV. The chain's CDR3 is CASSPAPGVYEAFF. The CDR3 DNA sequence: TGTGCCAGCAGCCCGGCCCCAGGGGTCTATGAAGCTTTCTTT.

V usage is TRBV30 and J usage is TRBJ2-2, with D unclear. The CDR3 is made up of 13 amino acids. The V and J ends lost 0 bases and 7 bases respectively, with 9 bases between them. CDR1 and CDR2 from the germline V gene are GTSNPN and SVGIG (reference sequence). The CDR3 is CAWSVELDGELFF. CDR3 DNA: TGTGCCTGGAGTGTTGAGTTAGACGGGGAGCTGTTTTTT.

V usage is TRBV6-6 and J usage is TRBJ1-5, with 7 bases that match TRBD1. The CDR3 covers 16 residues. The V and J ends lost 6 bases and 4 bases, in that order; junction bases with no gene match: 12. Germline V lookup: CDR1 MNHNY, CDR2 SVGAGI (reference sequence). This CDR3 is CASRPKPGQPNQPQHF. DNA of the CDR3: TGTGCCAGCAGACCCAAGCCGGGACAGCCTAATCAGCCCCAGCATTTT.

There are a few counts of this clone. The DNA of the CDR3 is TGCGCCAGCAGCCAAGAAGCCCTCGTGGGAAACACCATATATTTT. It specifies CASSQEALVGNTIYF. The chain couples TRBV4-3 to TRBJ1-3; D is unresolved. This CDR3 is 15 amino acids long. In germline, CDR1 is LGHNA, CDR2 YSLEER. V was pared by 0 bases and J by 4 bases, with 10 bases between.

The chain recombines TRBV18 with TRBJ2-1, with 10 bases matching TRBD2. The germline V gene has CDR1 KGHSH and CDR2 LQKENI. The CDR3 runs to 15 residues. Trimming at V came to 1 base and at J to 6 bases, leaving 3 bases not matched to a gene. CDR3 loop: CASSPQREGFNEQFF. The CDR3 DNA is TGTGCCAGCTCACCACAGCGGGAGGGCTTCAATGAGCAGTTCTTC. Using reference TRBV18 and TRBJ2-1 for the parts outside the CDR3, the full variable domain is NAGVMQNPRHLVRRRGQEARLRCSPMKGHSHVYWYRQLPEEGLKFMVYLQKENIIDESGMPKERFSAEFPKEGPSILRIQQVVRGDSAAYFCASSPQREGFNEQFFGPGTRLTVL.

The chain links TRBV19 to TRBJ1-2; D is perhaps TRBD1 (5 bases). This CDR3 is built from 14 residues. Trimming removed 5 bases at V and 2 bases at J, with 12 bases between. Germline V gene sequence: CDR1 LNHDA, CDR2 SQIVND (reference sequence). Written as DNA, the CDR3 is TGTGCCAGTAGTGAGACAGCAGAAAACTATGGCTACACCTTC. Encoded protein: CASSETAENYGYTF.

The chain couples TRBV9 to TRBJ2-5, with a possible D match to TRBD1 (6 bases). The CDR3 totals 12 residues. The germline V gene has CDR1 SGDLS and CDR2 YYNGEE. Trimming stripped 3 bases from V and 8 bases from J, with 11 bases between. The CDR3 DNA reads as TGTGCCAGCAGCGAGGGGGTCGGTACCCAGTACTTC. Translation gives CASSEGVGTQYF.

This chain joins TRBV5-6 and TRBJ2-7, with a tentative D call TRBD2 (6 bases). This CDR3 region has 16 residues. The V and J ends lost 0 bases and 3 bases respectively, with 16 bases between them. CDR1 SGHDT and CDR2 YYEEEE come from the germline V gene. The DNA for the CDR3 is TGTGCCAGCAGCTTGGTTAGTGGCGGACTACTCTACGAGCAGTACTTC. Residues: CASSLVSGGLLYEQYF.

CDR3 coding DNA: TGCGCCAGCAGCTCCGGGACAGGTACCCCCGAGCAGTACTTC. Amino acids: CASSSGTGTPEQYF. This chain uses TRBV5-1 with TRBJ2-7, with 8 positions matching TRBD1. The CDR3 covers 14 residues. Germline-derived CDR1 and CDR2 are SGHRS and YFSETQ. V lost 3 bases to trimming and J lost 6 bases; unmatched junction nucleotides: 8. The variable domain in full, with the rest retrieved from reference TRBV5-1 and TRBJ2-7, is KAGVTQTPRYLIKTRGQQVTLSCSPISGHRSVSWYQQTPGQGLQFLFEYFSETQRNKGNFPGRFSGRQFSNSRSEMNVSTLELGDSALYLCASSSGTGTPEQYFGPGTRLTVT.